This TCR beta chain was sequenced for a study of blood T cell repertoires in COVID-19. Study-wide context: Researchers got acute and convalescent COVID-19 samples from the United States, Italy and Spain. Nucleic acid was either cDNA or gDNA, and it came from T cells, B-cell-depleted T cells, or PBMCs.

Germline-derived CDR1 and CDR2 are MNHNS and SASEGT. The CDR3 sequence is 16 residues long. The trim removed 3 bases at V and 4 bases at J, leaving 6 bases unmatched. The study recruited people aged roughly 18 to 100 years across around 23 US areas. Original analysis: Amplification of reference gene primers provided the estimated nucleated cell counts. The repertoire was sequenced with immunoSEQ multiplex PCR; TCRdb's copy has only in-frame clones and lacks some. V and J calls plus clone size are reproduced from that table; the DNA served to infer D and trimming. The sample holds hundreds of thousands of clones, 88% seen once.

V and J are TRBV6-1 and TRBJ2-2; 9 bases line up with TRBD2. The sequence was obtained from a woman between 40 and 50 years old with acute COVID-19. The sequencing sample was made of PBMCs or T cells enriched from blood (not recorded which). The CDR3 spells CASSDWLAGFTGELFF. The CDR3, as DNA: TGTGCCAGCAGTGACTGGCTAGCGGGGTTCACCGGGGAGCTGTTTTTT.